A selection of T cell receptor beta chains follows, all from one sample in a study of cytomegalovirus exposure and HLA in healthy donors. Assay used: immunoSEQ multiplex PCR; TCRdb lists only in-frame clones, some missing. Here the sample spans fewer than 75,000 clones, 65% to 90% being singletons. Sequenced sample: PBMCs. The receptors shown here come from a young man in good health and CMV-seronegative. Each CDR3 is given with its conserved first and last residue. The order of the fields is CDR3 DNA, CDR3 protein, D gene, clone size, V gene, J gene. A D gene is named only where the DNA matches it firmly. Size tells how often a clone was seen (once, few, many) or the class of an expanded clone, and some rows leave it out.

cdr3_nt: TGTGCCAGCAGCGCACGGACGGCGACAGGGACCGAAAAACTGTTTTTT
cdr3_aa: CASSARTATGTEKLFF
d_call: TRBD1
clone_size: .
v_call: TRBV5-4
j_call: TRBJ1-4

cdr3_nt: TGTGCCAGCAGCTATTCCCGACAGGCCTACGAGCAGTACTTC
cdr3_aa: CASSYSRQAYEQYF
d_call: .
clone_size: .
v_call: TRBV6-5
j_call: TRBJ2-7

cdr3_nt: TGCGCCAGCAGCCAAGAGAGACCGACTACGGCTTTCTTT
cdr3_aa: CASSQERPTTAFF
d_call: .
clone_size: few
v_call: TRBV4-1
j_call: TRBJ1-1

cdr3_nt: TGTGCCAGCAGCGCCCGTAATTCACCCCTCCACTTT
cdr3_aa: CASSARNSPLHF
d_call: .
clone_size: .
v_call: TRBV9
j_call: TRBJ1-6

cdr3_nt: TGTGCCAGCTCACCACCCCCGGGGGGGCCAAACTTTAACTATGGCTACACCTTC
cdr3_aa: CASSPPPGGPNFNYGYTF
d_call: .
clone_size: .
v_call: TRBV18
j_call: TRBJ1-2

cdr3_nt: TGTGCCAGCAGTTTATCACAGGGACGAGAATATGGCTACACCTTC
cdr3_aa: CASSLSQGREYGYTF
d_call: .
clone_size: .
v_call: TRBV27
j_call: TRBJ1-2

cdr3_nt: TGCGCCAGCAGCCAAGAGGGGCCGCAGTATTTT
cdr3_aa: CASSQEGPQYF
d_call: .
clone_size: .
v_call: TRBV4-1
j_call: TRBJ2-3

cdr3_nt: TGTGCCAGCCAGAATGAGATCCGGACAGGAGACAATGAAAAACTGTTTTTT
cdr3_aa: CASQNEIRTGDNEKLFF
d_call: TRBD1
clone_size: .
v_call: TRBV19
j_call: TRBJ1-4

cdr3_nt: TGCGCCAGCAGCCAAGGTCGCGGGAGTACCTACGAGCAGTACTTC
cdr3_aa: CASSQGRGSTYEQYF
d_call: TRBD2
clone_size: .
v_call: TRBV4-3
j_call: TRBJ2-7

cdr3_nt: TGTGCCAGCAGCAAAAGCTTCGGGGGGACTAGCGGGAGACTCTACGAGCAGTACTTC
cdr3_aa: CASSKSFGGTSGRLYEQYF
d_call: .
clone_size: .
v_call: TRBV21-1
j_call: TRBJ2-7

cdr3_nt: TGTGCCAGCACCACAGATGGAAACACCATATATTTT
cdr3_aa: CASTTDGNTIYF
d_call: .
clone_size: .
v_call: TRBV7-9
j_call: TRBJ1-3

cdr3_nt: TGTGCCAGCAGCTTGATCCACCGGGGACAGGGATATACTGAAGCTTTCTTT
cdr3_aa: CASSLIHRGQGYTEAFF
d_call: TRBD1
clone_size: .
v_call: TRBV5-8
j_call: TRBJ1-1

cdr3_nt: TGCGCCAGCAGCCAAGGGGGACTAGCGAGCACAGATACGCAGTATTTT
cdr3_aa: CASSQGGLASTDTQYF
d_call: TRBD2
clone_size: .
v_call: TRBV4-3
j_call: TRBJ2-3

cdr3_nt: TGTGCCAGCAGCTTAAGGGGACAGCTAGAGACCCAGTACTTC
cdr3_aa: CASSLRGQLETQYF
d_call: TRBD1
clone_size: .
v_call: TRBV7-7
j_call: TRBJ2-5

cdr3_nt: TGTGCCAGCAGCCCTAGCCGGCTTCGGGCTAGTCAAAACAATGAGCAGTTCTTC
cdr3_aa: CASSPSRLRASQNNEQFF
d_call: .
clone_size: .
v_call: TRBV7-9
j_call: TRBJ2-1

cdr3_nt: TGTGCCAGCAGTACCTCTAGCGGGGGTGCCGCGCAGTATTTT
cdr3_aa: CASSTSSGGAAQYF
d_call: TRBD2
clone_size: .
v_call: TRBV6-5
j_call: TRBJ2-3

cdr3_nt: TGTGCCAGCAGCTCACTTCAGGGGTTGGGAGAAAAACTGTTTTTT
cdr3_aa: CASSSLQGLGEKLFF
d_call: .
clone_size: once
v_call: TRBV7-9
j_call: TRBJ1-4

cdr3_nt: TGCGCCAGCAGCTTGCCAAATAGCGGGAGTGTGGCAGATACGCAGTATTTT
cdr3_aa: CASSLPNSGSVADTQYF
d_call: TRBD2
clone_size: .
v_call: TRBV5-1
j_call: TRBJ2-3

cdr3_nt: TGTGCCAGCAGTACTTCAGGGGCTGATACGCAGTATTTT
cdr3_aa: CASSTSGADTQYF
d_call: .
clone_size: .
v_call: TRBV25-1
j_call: TRBJ2-3

cdr3_nt: TGTGCCAGTAGTATAGCACACGCGGGCAATCAGCCCCAGCATTTT
cdr3_aa: CASSIAHAGNQPQHF
d_call: .
clone_size: .
v_call: TRBV19
j_call: TRBJ1-5

cdr3_nt: TGTGCCAGCAGCTCGGACAGTACGAGCTCCTACAATGAGCAGTTCTTC
cdr3_aa: CASSSDSTSSYNEQFF
d_call: .
clone_size: .
v_call: TRBV7-8
j_call: TRBJ2-1

cdr3_nt: TGTGCCTGCCTCTACGCACCGGACAGTAAATCCCAGAAGGATCAGCCCCAGCATTTT
cdr3_aa: CACLYAPDSKSQKDQPQHF
d_call: .
clone_size: .
v_call: TRBV30
j_call: TRBJ1-5

cdr3_nt: TGTGCCAGCAGCCTGGGACAGGGGGCGTGGGAGCAGTACTTC
cdr3_aa: CASSLGQGAWEQYF
d_call: TRBD1
clone_size: .
v_call: TRBV7-2
j_call: TRBJ2-7

cdr3_nt: TGTGCCAGCAGCGGACTACAGGGGGCGTTAGATACGCAGTATTTT
cdr3_aa: CASSGLQGALDTQYF
d_call: TRBD1
clone_size: .
v_call: TRBV5-6
j_call: TRBJ2-3

cdr3_nt: TGTGCCAGCAGCCCAGCAGGCAGCTCCTACAATGAGCAGTTCTTC
cdr3_aa: CASSPAGSSYNEQFF
d_call: .
clone_size: .
v_call: TRBV9
j_call: TRBJ2-1

cdr3_nt: TGTGCCAGCAGTGGAGGGCTAGCGGGATTCTGGAGGGAGCTGTTTTTT
cdr3_aa: CASSGGLAGFWRELFF
d_call: TRBD2
clone_size: .
v_call: TRBV2
j_call: TRBJ2-2

cdr3_nt: TGTGCCAGTAGTATTATAAGCAGGGCCTCCTATAATTCACCCCTCCACTTT
cdr3_aa: CASSIISRASYNSPLHF
d_call: .
clone_size: .
v_call: TRBV19
j_call: TRBJ1-6

cdr3_nt: TGTGCCCGGAGTAACTTAGGGACAGCCCCTGGCTACGCCTTC
cdr3_aa: CARSNLGTAPGYAF
d_call: TRBD1
clone_size: .
v_call: TRBV30
j_call: TRBJ1-2

cdr3_nt: TGTGCCAGCAGCTTGGACAGGGTATACACTGAAGCTTTCTTT
cdr3_aa: CASSLDRVYTEAFF
d_call: .
clone_size: .
v_call: TRBV5-5
j_call: TRBJ1-1

cdr3_nt: TGTGCCAGCAGCTTGGTCACAGGGAGTACGCAGTATTTT
cdr3_aa: CASSLVTGSTQYF
d_call: .
clone_size: .
v_call: TRBV7-2
j_call: TRBJ2-3

cdr3_nt: TGTGCCAGCAGTTTGACAGGGGGCCATTCCTACGAGCAGTACTTC
cdr3_aa: CASSLTGGHSYEQYF
d_call: TRBD1
clone_size: .
v_call: TRBV6-1
j_call: TRBJ2-7

cdr3_nt: TGTGCCATCTCCAACCCCCAGGGGGGCCTTAGCAATCAGCCCCAGCATTTT
cdr3_aa: CAISNPQGGLSNQPQHF
d_call: TRBD1
clone_size: .
v_call: TRBV5-8
j_call: TRBJ1-5

cdr3_nt: TGCAGCGTTCTGGACGGAGGCAGCTACGAGCAGTACTTC
cdr3_aa: CSVLDGGSYEQYF
d_call: .
clone_size: .
v_call: TRBV29-1
j_call: TRBJ2-7

cdr3_nt: TGTGCCAGTAGTATGCGACTAGCGGCCCCCACAGATACGCAGTATTTT
cdr3_aa: CASSMRLAAPTDTQYF
d_call: TRBD2
clone_size: .
v_call: TRBV19
j_call: TRBJ2-3

cdr3_nt: TGTGCCAGCACGCCCCGACTAGTCTCCTACGAGCAGTACTTC
cdr3_aa: CASTPRLVSYEQYF
d_call: .
clone_size: .
v_call: TRBV11-2
j_call: TRBJ2-7

cdr3_nt: TGCAGCGTTGACTTGCCAGGGGACGAGCAGTACTTC
cdr3_aa: CSVDLPGDEQYF
d_call: .
clone_size: .
v_call: TRBV29-1
j_call: TRBJ2-7

cdr3_nt: TGTGCCAGTAGTTCGACAGCATGGGACACCGGGGAGCTGTTTTTT
cdr3_aa: CASSSTAWDTGELFF
d_call: .
clone_size: .
v_call: TRBV19
j_call: TRBJ2-2

cdr3_nt: TGTGCCAGCACACCTTGGGGGGCAGGGGGTTACAATGAGCAGTTCTTC
cdr3_aa: CASTPWGAGGYNEQFF
d_call: .
clone_size: .
v_call: TRBV11-2
j_call: TRBJ2-1

cdr3_nt: TGTGCCAGCAGCTTAACCCAACTAGCGGGAGGCGGCAATGAGCAGTTCTTC
cdr3_aa: CASSLTQLAGGGNEQFF
d_call: TRBD2
clone_size: .
v_call: TRBV11-2
j_call: TRBJ2-1

cdr3_nt: TGCGCCAGCAGCTTTTCGGGGATCAGCAATCAGCCCCAGCATTTT
cdr3_aa: CASSFSGISNQPQHF
d_call: .
clone_size: .
v_call: TRBV5-1
j_call: TRBJ1-5

cdr3_nt: TGCGCCAGCAGCCGCCGACTAGCGGGGGGCTACGAGCAGTACTTC
cdr3_aa: CASSRRLAGGYEQYF
d_call: TRBD2
clone_size: .
v_call: TRBV4-3
j_call: TRBJ2-7

cdr3_nt: TGTGCCAGTAGTCCCGCCGGGGGTAGCTCCTACGAGCAGTACTTC
cdr3_aa: CASSPAGGSSYEQYF
d_call: .
clone_size: .
v_call: TRBV19
j_call: TRBJ2-7

cdr3_nt: TGCAGTGCTAGAAGGGAGAACGAGCAGTACTTC
cdr3_aa: CSARRENEQYF
d_call: .
clone_size: .
v_call: TRBV20-1
j_call: TRBJ2-7

cdr3_nt: TGCGCCAGCAGCTTGACTCGGGGGGATACAGATACGCAGTATTTT
cdr3_aa: CASSLTRGDTDTQYF
d_call: TRBD2
clone_size: .
v_call: TRBV5-1
j_call: TRBJ2-3

cdr3_nt: TGTGCCAGCAGCCCCATAGCGGGAGGGTACGAGCAGTACTTC
cdr3_aa: CASSPIAGGYEQYF
d_call: TRBD2
clone_size: .
v_call: TRBV7-2
j_call: TRBJ2-7

cdr3_nt: TGTGCCAGCAGCCTGGGGGGGGCTAATGAAAAACTGTTTTTT
cdr3_aa: CASSLGGANEKLFF
d_call: .
clone_size: .
v_call: TRBV7-8
j_call: TRBJ1-4